The clone carrying this T cell receptor beta chain was observed at least ten times. Its matching antigen is unknown. CDR3 length: 14 residues. Germline loops: CDR1 SGHTA, CDR2 FQGNSA. The ends were cut back, 5 bases at V and 1 base at J, with 11 bases in the middle. The time point: longitudinal time-point 3. The sample is drawn from a study of neurological immune-mediated disorders. Findings of the study overall: One related-CDR3 cluster, which may be a signature, held the repertoires of 18 of 34 multiple sclerosis patients after phylogenetic grouping.

TCRdb itself ran the 5' RACE reads through MiXCR, one entry per CDR3 protein. The sample includes approximately 80,000 distinct CDR3 sequences, about 4.5% of them seen just once. The rearrangement links TRBV7-2 to TRBJ2-5; D gene ambiguous. The receptor's source is a woman in her sixties or seventies with multiple sclerosis. Specimen: PBMCs. The CDR3 nucleotides are TGTGCCAGCAGCACGAACAGAGCCCAAGAGACCCAGTACTTC. It translates to CASSTNRAQETQYF.